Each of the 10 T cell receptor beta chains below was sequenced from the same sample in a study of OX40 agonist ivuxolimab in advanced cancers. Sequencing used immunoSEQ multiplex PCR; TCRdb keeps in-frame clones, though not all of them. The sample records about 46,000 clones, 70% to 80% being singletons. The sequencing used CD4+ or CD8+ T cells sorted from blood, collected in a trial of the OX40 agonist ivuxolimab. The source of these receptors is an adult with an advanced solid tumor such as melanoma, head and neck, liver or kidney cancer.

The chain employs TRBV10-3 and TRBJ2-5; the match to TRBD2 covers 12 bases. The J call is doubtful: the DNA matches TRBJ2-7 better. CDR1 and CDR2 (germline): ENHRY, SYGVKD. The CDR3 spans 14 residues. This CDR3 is CAISGLAGANEQYF. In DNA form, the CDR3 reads TGTGCCATCAGTGGACTAGCGGGAGCCAACGAGCAGTACTTC.

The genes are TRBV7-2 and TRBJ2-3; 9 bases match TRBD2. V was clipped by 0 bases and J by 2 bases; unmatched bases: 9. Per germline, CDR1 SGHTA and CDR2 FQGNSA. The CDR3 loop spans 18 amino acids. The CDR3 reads CASSLAAGGGGVTDTQYF. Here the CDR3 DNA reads TGTGCCAGCAGCTTAGCGGCTGGTGGCGGGGGGGTCACAGATACGCAGTATTTT.

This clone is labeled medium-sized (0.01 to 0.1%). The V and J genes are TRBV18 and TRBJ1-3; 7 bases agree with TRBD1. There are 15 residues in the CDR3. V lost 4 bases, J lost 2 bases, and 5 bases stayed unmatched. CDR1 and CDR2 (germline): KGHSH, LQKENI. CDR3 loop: CASSLGQRAGNTIYF. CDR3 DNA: TGTGCCAGCTCACTGGGACAGAGGGCTGGAAACACCATATATTTT.

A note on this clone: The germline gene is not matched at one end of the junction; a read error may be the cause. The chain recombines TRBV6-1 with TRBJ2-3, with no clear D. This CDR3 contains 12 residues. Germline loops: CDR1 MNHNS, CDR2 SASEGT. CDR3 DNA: TGTGCTAGCAGATTCCGGCCAGATACGCAGTATTTT. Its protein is CASRFRPDTQYF.

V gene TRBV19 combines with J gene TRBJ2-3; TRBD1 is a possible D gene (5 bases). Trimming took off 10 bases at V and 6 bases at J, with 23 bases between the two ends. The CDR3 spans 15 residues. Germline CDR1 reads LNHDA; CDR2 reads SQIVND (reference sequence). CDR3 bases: TGTGCCACTGGGGCGTGGGGAAGCAAGGGCGATACGCAGTATTTT. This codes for CATGAWGSKGDTQYF.

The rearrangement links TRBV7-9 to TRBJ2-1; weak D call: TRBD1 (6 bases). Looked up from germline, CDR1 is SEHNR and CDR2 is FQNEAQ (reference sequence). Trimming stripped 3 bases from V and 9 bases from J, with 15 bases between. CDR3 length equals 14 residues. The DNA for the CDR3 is TGTGCCAGCAGCTTCGGGCAGGGGTGGGGTGAGCAGTTCTTC. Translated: CASSFGQGWGEQFF.

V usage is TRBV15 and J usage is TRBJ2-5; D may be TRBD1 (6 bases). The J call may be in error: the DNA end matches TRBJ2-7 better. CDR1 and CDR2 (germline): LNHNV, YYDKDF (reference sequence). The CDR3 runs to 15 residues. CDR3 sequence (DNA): TGTGCCACCAGCAGAGTGGGGGCTCGCTCCTACGAGCAGTACTTC. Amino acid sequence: CATSRVGARSYEQYF.

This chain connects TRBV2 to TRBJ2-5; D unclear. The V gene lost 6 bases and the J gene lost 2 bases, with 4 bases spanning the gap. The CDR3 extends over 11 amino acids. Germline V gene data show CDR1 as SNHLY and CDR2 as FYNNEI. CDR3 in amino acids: CASSQQETQYF. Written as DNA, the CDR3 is TGTGCCAGCAGCCAGCAAGAGACCCAGTACTTC.

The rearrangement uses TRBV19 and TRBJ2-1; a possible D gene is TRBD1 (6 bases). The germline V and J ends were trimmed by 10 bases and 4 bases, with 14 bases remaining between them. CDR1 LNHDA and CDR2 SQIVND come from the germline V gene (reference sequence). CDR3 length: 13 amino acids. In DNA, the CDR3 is TGTGCCACTGGACGGACAGAGTACAATGAGCAGTTCTTC. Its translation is CATGRTEYNEQFF.

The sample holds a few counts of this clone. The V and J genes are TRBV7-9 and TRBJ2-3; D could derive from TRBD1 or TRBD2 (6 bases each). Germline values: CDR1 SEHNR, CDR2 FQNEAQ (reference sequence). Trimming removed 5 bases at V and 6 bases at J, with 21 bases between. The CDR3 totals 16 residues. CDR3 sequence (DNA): TGTGCCAGCAGCCGGCTCGCGGAGGGGGTGGTGGATACGCAGTATTTT. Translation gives CASSRLAEGVVDTQYF.